Each of the 17 T cell receptor beta chains below was sequenced from the same sample in a study of cytomegalovirus exposure and HLA in healthy donors. The PCR ran on 60 Vbeta and 13 Jbeta primers. TCRdb's table, derived via immunoSEQ multiplex PCR, lists solely in-frame clones and lacks some. The sample includes roughly 150,000 clones, 80% to 85% seen only once; the top ten take 2% to 2.5%. Sequences were obtained from PBMCs. Receptors were obtained from a male donor in good health and CMV-seronegative.

Here the CDR3 reads CASSLAGSNYGYTF. In DNA, the CDR3 is TGCGCCAGCAGCTTGGCAGGATCTAACTATGGCTACACCTTC. This chain uses TRBV5-1 with TRBJ1-2; no firm D call. The CDR3 spans 14 residues. The V gene's germline CDR1 is SGHRS and CDR2 YFSETQ. The ends were cut back, 0 bases at V and 0 bases at J, with 6 bases in the middle.

The chain combines TRBV4-1 with TRBJ2-1; D gene unclear. Germline lookup yields CDR1 MGHRA and CDR2 YSYEKL. The CDR3 has 15 residues. V shed 5 bases and J shed 9 bases, with 20 bases lying between them. Written as DNA, the CDR3 is TGCGCCAGCAGCTTGGCCAGAGGCCTAGGTACTGAGCAGTTCTTC. It codes for CASSLARGLGTEQFF.

This clone has more than one count but fewer than ten. V gene TRBV15 combines with J gene TRBJ1-6; a possible D gene is TRBD1 (5 bases). Per the germline V gene, CDR1 is LNHNV and CDR2 is YYDKDF (reference sequence). V was trimmed by 6 bases and J by 8 bases, leaving 14 bases between them. The CDR3 is 14 residues long. CDR3 nucleotide sequence: TGTGCCACCAGTCCGCAGGGAGGAGATTCACCCCTCCACTTT. Its protein is CATSPQGGDSPLHF.

The chain employs TRBV7-8 and TRBJ2-7; D may be TRBD2 (6 bases). Germline lookup yields CDR1 SGHVS and CDR2 FQNEAQ. CDR3 length equals 15 residues. The V end lost 2 bases, the J end lost 3 bases, and 14 bases lay between the germline ends. CDR3 amino acids: CASSLSGGNYYEQYF. Here the CDR3 DNA reads TGTGCCAGCAGCTTATCAGGCGGGAACTACTACGAGCAGTACTTC. Full variable domain (remainder filled in from reference TRBV7-8 and TRBJ2-7): GAGVSQSPRYKVAKRGQDVALRCDPISGHVSLFWYQQALGQGPEFLTYFQNEAQLDKSGLPSDRFFAERPEGSVSTLKIQRTQQEDSAVYLCASSLSGGNYYEQYFGPGTRLTVT.

The V and J genes are TRBV5-1 and TRBJ2-5; 12 positions match TRBD1. This CDR3 has 16 amino acids. Germline CDR1 and CDR2: SGHRS and YFSETQ. V lost 3 bases and J lost 5; bases outside the gene matches: 8. The chain's CDR3 is CASSWDRGLEGETQYF. DNA of the CDR3: TGCGCCAGCAGCTGGGACAGGGGGCTGGAAGGGGAGACCCAGTACTTC.

The chain combines TRBV4-3 with TRBJ2-2; D remains ambiguous. CDR1 is LGHNA and CDR2 is YSLEER in the germline V gene. The V end was cut by 1 base, the J end by 8 bases, with 5 bases between. CDR3 length: 12 amino acids. CDR3 DNA sequence: TGCGCCAGCAGCCAAGTCGGGGGGGAGCTGTTTTTT. Protein sequence: CASSQVGGELFF.

The chain combines TRBV7-2 with TRBJ1-6; 8 bases match TRBD1. J lost 7 bases, V lost 1 base, and 6 bases had no gene match. CDR1 and CDR2 from the germline V gene are SGHTA and FQGNSA. The CDR3 length is 16 residues. The CDR3 DNA follows: TGTGCCAGCAGCTTAGTCCCGACAGGGGAAAATTCACCCCTCCACTTT. Translating gives CASSLVPTGENSPLHF.

The genes are TRBV7-2 and TRBJ1-1; D is unclear. The germline V gene has CDR1 SGHTA and CDR2 FQGNSA. The CDR3 sequence is 14 residues long. V lost 3 bases and J lost 0, with 8 bases in between. Written as DNA, the CDR3 is TGTGCCAGCAGCTTCGGTACAGTGAACACTGAAGCTTTCTTT. Its translation is CASSFGTVNTEAFF.

The chain carries TRBV7-6 and TRBJ1-2; no firm D call. The CDR3 contains 14 residues. V was trimmed by 1 base and J by 1 base, leaving 7 bases between them. CDR1 and CDR2 from the germline V gene are SGHVS and FNYEAQ. The CDR3 DNA reads as TGTGCCAGCAGCTTAGGACAAAATAACTATGGCTACACCTTC. Translated, it gives CASSLGQNNYGYTF.

The chain uses TRBV18 and TRBJ2-5, with D unclear. The CDR3 extends over 13 amino acids. Trimming shortened V by 5 bases and J by 3 bases, and 10 bases separated the two germline ends. Per the germline V gene, CDR1 is KGHSH and CDR2 is LQKENI. This CDR3 reads CASSLTGKETQYF. The DNA for the CDR3 is TGTGCCAGCTCATTAACGGGTAAAGAGACCCAGTACTTC.

The chain couples TRBV12-5 to TRBJ2-1, with D perhaps TRBD2 (5 bases). This CDR3 has 12 residues. Germline V CDR1 and CDR2: LGHNT, FRNRAP. CDR3 DNA sequence: TGTGCCGGCGGAGGAGACTACAATGAGCAGTTCTTC. This encodes CAGGGDYNEQFF.

This chain links TRBV5-1 with TRBJ2-7; tentative D call: TRBD1 (5 bases). Germline assignment: CDR1 SGHRS and CDR2 YFSETQ. The V end was cut by 0 bases, the J end by 2 bases, with 9 bases between. This CDR3 has 14 residues. The CDR3 sequence: CASSLATVTYEQYF. The DNA of the CDR3 is TGCGCCAGCAGCTTGGCGACAGTTACCTACGAGCAGTACTTC.

To note about this clone: Other DNA sequences of this sample code for an identical CDR3. This chain connects TRBV6-5 to TRBJ2-7; perhaps TRBD1 as D (7 bases). The V and J ends lost 4 bases and 0 bases respectively, with 10 bases between them. Germline CDR1 and CDR2: MNHEY and SVGAGI. This CDR3 has 14 amino acids. The CDR3 region is CASSSQGGSYEQYF. The CDR3, as DNA: TGTGCCAGCAGTTCGCAGGGGGGCTCCTACGAGCAGTACTTC.

The chain uses TRBV5-6 and TRBJ1-2; D is perhaps TRBD1 (5 bases). The germline V gene encodes CDR1 SGHDT and CDR2 YYEEEE. Trimming took off 7 bases at V and 6 bases at J, with 16 bases between the two ends. The CDR3 is made up of 13 amino acids. Here the CDR3 reads CASSEGGDDGYTF. The CDR3 nucleotides read TGTGCCAGCTCCGAGGGAGGGGACGATGGCTACACCTTC.

This sequence joins TRBV6-5 and TRBJ2-5; 8 nucleotides agree with TRBD1. Trimming cost V 5 bases and J 4 bases; bases outside gene matches: 6. Germline V gene lookup returns CDR1 MNHEY and CDR2 SVGAGI. CDR3 length: 14 amino acids. The CDR3 reads CASSTGQGRETQYF. CDR3 in DNA: TGTGCCAGCAGTACTGGACAGGGAAGAGAGACCCAGTACTTC.

The chain uses TRBV10-2 and TRBJ2-2; 10 bases are shared with TRBD2. The CDR3 length is 13 residues. J was trimmed by 6 bases and V by 11 bases; bases with no gene match: 6. Germline lookup yields CDR1 WSHSY and CDR2 SAAADI. The CDR3 coding sequence is TGCGCCGGAGGGACTAGCGCACCCGGGGAGCTGTTTTTT. This encodes CAGGTSAPGELFF.

CDR3 nucleotides: TGTGCCAGCTGCCGGGGACAGCCAAACTCTGGAAACACCATATATTTT. Translated: CASCRGQPNSGNTIYF. The chain is built from TRBV27 and TRBJ1-3; 7 nucleotides agree with TRBD1. The J segment lost 0 bases and the V segment lost 8 bases, leaving 10 bases of the junction unmatched. This CDR3 has 16 residues. Germline assignment: CDR1 MNHEY and CDR2 SMNVEV (reference sequence).